Sequencing of this T cell receptor (beta chain) was carried out in a study of blood T cell repertoires in COVID-19. For the study at large: Sample material is recorded as cDNA or gDNA derived from T cells, B-cell-depleted T cells, or PBMCs.

In terms of age and location, participants ranged from about 18 to 100 years and lived in 24 US areas. Per the study methods: Amplified reference gene primers provided the basis for estimating nucleated cell counts. Assay: immunoSEQ multiplex PCR; the TCRdb copy retains only in-frame clones and omits some. The V and J calls and clone size are taken from that table; D and trimming were inferred from the DNA. The sample shows about 180,000 clones, approximately 80% of them seen only once. Germline loops: CDR1 KGHSH, CDR2 LQKENI. CDR3 length: 19 residues. Germline trimming cut 8 bases from V and 1 base from J; bases unmatched to any gene: 22.

This clonotype originated in a man between 60 and 75 years old who had been exposed to COVID-19. J is TRBJ1-1 and V is TRBV18; the match to TRBD1 covers 7 bases. The sample was PBMCs or T cells enriched from blood (not recorded which). The CDR3 region is CASTIGRQGMNTRNTEAFF. The DNA for the CDR3 is TGTGCCAGCACGATAGGGAGACAGGGTATGAACACAAGGAACACTGAAGCTTTCTTT.